Shown below are 10 T cell receptor beta chains from a single sample sequenced in a study of beta chain features in type 1 diabetes. The authors reverse transcribed all of the isolated RNA, so sequencing captured expressed TCRB transcripts. Here immunoSEQ multiplex PCR was the method, and the copy in TCRdb shows in-frame clones only, minus some. The data contain about 40,000 clones, 50% of them singletons. Sequenced: stem cell memory CD4+ T cells from blood. The receptors were sampled from a woman in her thirties in good health.

This clone appeared a few times. This rearrangement joins TRBV28 to TRBJ2-7; TRBD1 agrees at 12 bases. This CDR3 has 15 residues. The V segment lost 2 bases and the J segment 5 bases; nucleotides outside the gene matches: 4. In germline, CDR1 is MDHEN, CDR2 SYDVKM. CDR3 sequence (DNA): TGTGCCAGCAGTTTAATAGGGACAGGGGGCGACGAGCAGTACTTC. Protein: CASSLIGTGGDEQYF.

The V call is TRBV28, the J call TRBJ2-3; 12 bases agree with TRBD2. CDR1 and CDR2 (germline): MDHEN, SYDVKM. V trimming: 6 bases; J trimming: 2 bases; junction bases outside the gene matches: 6. The CDR3 is 16 residues long. This CDR3 reads CASRYRLAGDTDTQYF. The CDR3 bases are TGTGCCAGCAGATACAGACTAGCGGGAGACACAGATACGCAGTATTTT.

The sample holds a few counts of this clone. The V and J genes are TRBV28 and TRBJ2-7, with TRBD1 as a possible D gene (6 bases). Trimming took off 2 bases at V and 7 bases at J, with 12 bases between the two ends. This CDR3 contains 13 residues. The germline V gene encodes CDR1 MDHEN and CDR2 SYDVKM. The CDR3 DNA sequence: TGTGCCAGCAGTTTACAACAGGGTCCGGAGCAGTACTTC. Protein sequence: CASSLQQGPEQYF.

This chain links TRBV6-6 with TRBJ1-2; D is uncertain. The CDR3 sequence is 11 residues long. Deletions cut 4 bases from V and 3 bases from J, with 3 bases between. Germline loops: CDR1 MNHNY, CDR2 SVGAGI (reference sequence). In DNA, the CDR3 is TGTGCCAGCAGTTCGTACTATGGCTACACCTTC. Protein sequence: CASSSYYGYTF.

V usage is TRBV7-2 and J usage is TRBJ2-1, with a tentative D call TRBD2 (6 bases). Trimming removed 7 bases from V and 9 bases from J, with 13 bases in between. Per the germline V gene, CDR1 is SGHTA and CDR2 is FQGNSA. CDR3 length: 12 residues. The CDR3, as DNA: TGTGCCAGCACCGACCGGAGGGTTGAGCAGTTCTTC. The encoded protein is CASTDRRVEQFF.

This clone was picked up a small number of times. This chain uses TRBV7-2 with TRBJ2-7; 7 nucleotides align to TRBD1. CDR3 size: 14 residues. Unmatched junction bases numbered 5, after V lost 5 bases and J lost 1 base. CDR1 is SGHTA and CDR2 is FQGNSA in the germline V gene. The CDR3 loop reads CASSKGQSSYEQYF. CDR3 bases: TGTGCCAGCAGCAAGGGACAGAGTTCCTACGAGCAGTACTTC.

The table lists this clone with a few counts. Germline is not matched at one junction end, which may reflect a read error. The chain combines TRBV7-9 with TRBJ2-3; the D gene is possibly TRBD2 (6 bases). The CDR3 spans 15 residues. Germline CDR1 is SEHNR and CDR2 is FQNEAQ (reference sequence). CDR3 sequence (DNA): TGTGCCAGCACCTTAGCGTCTAGCGGCACAGATACGCAGTATTTT. It specifies CASTLASSGTDTQYF.

The V gene is TRBV7-2, the J gene TRBJ2-1; tentatively, D is TRBD1 (5 bases). V dropped 3 bases and J dropped 7 bases, with 7 bases sitting between them. CDR1 is SGHTA and CDR2 is FQGNSA in the germline V gene. The CDR3 is 12 residues long. The CDR3: CASSFKGNEQFF. CDR3 coding DNA: TGTGCCAGCAGCTTTAAGGGGAATGAGCAGTTCTTC.

This clone was seen more than once but under ten times. The chain recombines TRBV7-2 with TRBJ2-1, with 9 nucleotides matching TRBD2. The J segment lost 3 bases and the V segment lost 4 bases, leaving 4 bases of the junction unmatched. Germline values: CDR1 SGHTA, CDR2 FQGNSA. The CDR3 is made up of 15 amino acids. CDR3 DNA sequence: TGTGCCAGCAGCTCCTCTAGCGGGGTCTACAATGAGCAGTTCTTC. Amino acid sequence: CASSSSSGVYNEQFF. Supplemented by reference TRBV7-2 and TRBJ2-1, the full variable domain reads GAGVSQSPSNKVTEKGKDVELRCDPISGHTALYWYRQSLGQGLEFLIYFQGNSAPDKSGLPSDRFSAERTGGSVSTLTIQRTQQEDSAVYLCASSSSSGVYNEQFFGPGTRLTVL.

This rearrangement joins TRBV5-5 to TRBJ1-4; 11 bases fit TRBD1. Germline-derived CDR1 and CDR2 are SGHKS and YYEKEE (reference sequence). Trimming took 1 base from V and 6 from J; bases not matched to a gene: 2. The CDR3 has 15 residues. CDR3 DNA sequence: TGTGCCAGCAGCTTGACGGACAGGGGGCATGAAAAACTGTTTTTT. Its protein product is CASSLTDRGHEKLFF.